A selection of T cell receptor beta chains follows, all from one sample in a study of blood T cell repertoires in COVID-19. Sequenced by immunoSEQ multiplex PCR; TCRdb stores in-frame clones only, minus some. Of approximately 330,000 clones in the sample, nearly 90% are singletons; the top ten hold under 1.1%. The sequencing sample was made of peripheral blood. The receptors were gathered from a woman aged 40 to 50 with COVID-19, enrolled during active disease. CDR3s include the opening cysteine and the closing phenylalanine or tryptophan. A D gene is named only where the DNA matches it firmly. Where a row states a size, it is once, few, many or the class of an expanded clone; other rows omit it.

-,TRBJ2-7,-,TRBV6-5,CASSTQDRIRGEQYF,TGTGCCAGCAGTACCCAAGACAGAATCAGAGGCGAGCAGTACTTC
-,TRBJ1-6,-,TRBV27,CASSSPSSYNSPLHF,TGTGCCAGCAGTTCCCCGAGCTCCTATAATTCACCCCTCCACTTT
-,TRBJ1-2,-,TRBV6-5,CASSYGTRGNDYGYTF,TGTGCCAGCAGTTACGGGACACGGGGAAATGACTATGGCTACACCTTC
TRBD1,TRBJ1-2,once,TRBV19,CASAGTANYGYTF,TGTGCCAGCGCCGGGACAGCTAACTATGGCTACACCTTC
TRBD1,TRBJ1-4,-,TRBV15,CATSTRTGSSEKLFF,TGTGCCACCAGCACTCGGACAGGGTCGAGTGAAAAACTGTTTTTT
-,TRBJ1-1,-,TRBV14,CASSQGGPLEAFF,TGTGCCAGCAGCCAAGGGGGGCCCCTGGAAGCTTTCTTT
-,TRBJ2-5,-,TRBV7-9,CASSLARGGKETQYF,TGTGCCAGCAGCTTAGCGCGCGGGGGCAAGGAGACCCAGTACTTC
-,TRBJ1-2,-,TRBV28,CASSFSRVGYGYTF,TGTGCCAGCAGTTTCTCCAGGGTAGGCTATGGCTACACCTTC
-,TRBJ2-5,-,TRBV15,CATSRERPGLSKETQYF,TGTGCCACCAGCAGAGAACGGCCGGGACTTTCCAAAGAGACCCAGTACTTC
TRBD1,TRBJ1-6,-,TRBV5-6,CASSLTGGWYSPLHF,TGTGCCAGCAGCTTGACAGGGGGCTGGTATTCACCCCTCCACTTT
-,TRBJ1-6,-,TRBV19,CASTTRGGNAPLHF,TGTGCCAGTACCACCCGTGGAGGGAACGCACCCCTCCACTTT
TRBD1,TRBJ2-7,-,TRBV5-1,CASSLGGAGGSYEQYF,TGCGCCAGCAGCTTGGGAGGGGCAGGGGGCTCCTACGAGCAGTACTTC
-,TRBJ1-2,-,TRBV5-1,CASSFTGLDGYTF,TGCGCCAGCAGCTTTACAGGGCTGGATGGCTACACCTTC
-,TRBJ2-7,-,TRBV11-2,CASSSITRRSYEQYF,TGTGCCAGCAGTTCGATCACAAGGCGGTCCTACGAGCAGTACTTC
TRBD1,TRBJ1-2,once,TRBV10-3,CAISVGQGAFVYGYTF,TGTGCCATCAGTGTGGGACAGGGGGCCTTTGTCTATGGCTACACCTTC
-,TRBJ1-1,-,TRBV19,CAILMWAGDTEAFF,TGTGCCATCCTAATGTGGGCCGGGGACACTGAAGCTTTCTTT
TRBD1,TRBJ2-2,-,TRBV11-2,CASSSLYRGTGELFF,TGTGCCAGCAGCAGTCTTTACAGGGGAACCGGGGAGCTGTTTTTT